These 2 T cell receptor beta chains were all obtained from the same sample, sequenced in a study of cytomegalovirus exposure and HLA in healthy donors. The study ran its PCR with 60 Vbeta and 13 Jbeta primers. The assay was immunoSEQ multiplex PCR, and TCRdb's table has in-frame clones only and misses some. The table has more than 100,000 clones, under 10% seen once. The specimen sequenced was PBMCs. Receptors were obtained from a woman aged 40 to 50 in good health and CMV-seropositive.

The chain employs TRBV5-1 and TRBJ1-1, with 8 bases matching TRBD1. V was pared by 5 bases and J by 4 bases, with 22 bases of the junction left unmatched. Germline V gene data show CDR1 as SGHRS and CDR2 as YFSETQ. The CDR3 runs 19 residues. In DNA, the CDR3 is TGCGCCAGCAGGAGGGATGCTACGGCAGGGGGCATCATCCGCACTGAAGCTTTCTTT. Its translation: CASRRDATAGGIIRTEAFF.

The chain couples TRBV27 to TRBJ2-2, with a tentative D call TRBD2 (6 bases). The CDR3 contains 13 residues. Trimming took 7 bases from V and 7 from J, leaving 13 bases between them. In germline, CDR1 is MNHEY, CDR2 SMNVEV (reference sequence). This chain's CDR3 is CASIPGVNGELFF. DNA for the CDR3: TGTGCCAGCATTCCGGGAGTCAACGGGGAGCTGTTTTTT.